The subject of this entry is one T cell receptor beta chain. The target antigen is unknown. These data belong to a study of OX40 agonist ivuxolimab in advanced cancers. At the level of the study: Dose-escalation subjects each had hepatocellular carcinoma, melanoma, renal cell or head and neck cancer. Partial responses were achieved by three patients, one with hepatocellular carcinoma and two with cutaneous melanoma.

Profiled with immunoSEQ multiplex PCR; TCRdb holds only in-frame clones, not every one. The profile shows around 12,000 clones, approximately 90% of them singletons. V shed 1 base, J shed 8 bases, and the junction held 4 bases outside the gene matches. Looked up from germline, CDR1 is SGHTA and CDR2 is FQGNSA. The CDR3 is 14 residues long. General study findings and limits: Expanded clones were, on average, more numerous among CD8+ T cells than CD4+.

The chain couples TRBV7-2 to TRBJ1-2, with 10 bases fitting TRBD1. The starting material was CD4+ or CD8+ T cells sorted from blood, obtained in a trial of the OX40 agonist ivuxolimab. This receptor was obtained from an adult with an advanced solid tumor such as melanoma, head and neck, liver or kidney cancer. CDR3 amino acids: CASSLEWDRGGYTF. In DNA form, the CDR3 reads TGTGCCAGCAGCTTAGAGTGGGACAGGGGCGGCTACACCTTC.